This TCR beta chain was identified during a study of human T cells and chemical hapten exposure. As for time point: healthy volunteer bleed at 6 weeks. Researchers extracted total RNA from unfractionated whole blood. Original handling: Counting gave a median of around 96,000 TCRs per sample, with values ranging from about 23,224 to 690,600. Using its own MiXCR run on the RACE reads, TCRdb lists one record per CDR3 protein. The V and J calls were determined by TCRdb, not by the authors. This table has around 47,000 distinct CDR3 sequences, about 4% appearing once. CDR3 length equals 13 residues. Germline-derived CDR1 and CDR2 are SGHTA and FQGTGA. Trimming left V 5 bases short and J 6 bases short, with 13 bases between. This clonotype was recorded many times.

The sample was whole blood. This sequence originates from a human donor in good health. Some clones in this sample may be carry-over from other donors' samples. The rearrangement joins TRBV7-3 to TRBJ1-2; no firm D call. The CDR3, as DNA: TGTGCCAGCAGCCCTCAGCCGGGGAATGGCTACACCTTC. Its protein product is CASSPQPGNGYTF.